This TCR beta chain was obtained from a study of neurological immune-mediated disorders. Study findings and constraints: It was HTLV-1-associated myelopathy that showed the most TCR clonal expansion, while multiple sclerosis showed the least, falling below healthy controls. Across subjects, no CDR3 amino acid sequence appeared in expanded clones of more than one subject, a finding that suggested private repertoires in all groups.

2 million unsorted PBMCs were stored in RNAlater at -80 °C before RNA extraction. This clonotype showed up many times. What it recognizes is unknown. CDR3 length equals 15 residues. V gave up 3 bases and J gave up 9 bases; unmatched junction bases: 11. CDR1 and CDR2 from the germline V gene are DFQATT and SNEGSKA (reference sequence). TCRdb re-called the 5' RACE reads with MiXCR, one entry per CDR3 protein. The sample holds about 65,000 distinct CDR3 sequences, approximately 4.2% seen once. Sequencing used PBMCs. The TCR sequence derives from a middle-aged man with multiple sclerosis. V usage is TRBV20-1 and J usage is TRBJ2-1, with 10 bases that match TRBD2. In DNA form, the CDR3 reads TGCAGTGCTAGGATACCGGGACTAGCGTCCGTTGAGCAGTTCTTC. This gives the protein CSARIPGLASVEQFF.